The 27 T cell receptor beta chains below were found in one sample sequenced in a study of blood T cell repertoires in COVID-19 (dated by TCRdb to 2020 to 2022). The receptor library was made with the immunoSEQ multiplex PCR assay. TCRdb provides this immuneACCESS table in a form limited to in-frame rearrangements. Some clones are lacking; in checked studies, under half of them reflect an unresolved V gene, and why the rest are absent is not known. The sample contains 60,000 to 80,000 clones, roughly 92% of them found a single time. Approximately 5.5% of the sample rests with the top ten. The sequencing sample was made of peripheral blood. The receptors originated from a human donor in a cohort sampled during active COVID-19.

J is TRBJ2-6 and V is TRBV6-1; D possibly corresponds to TRBD1 (5 bases). The CDR3 is made up of 15 amino acids. Trimming took off 0 bases at V and 3 bases at J, with 6 bases between the two ends. In germline, CDR1 is MNHNS, CDR2 SASEGT. The CDR3 DNA follows: TGTGCCAGCAGTGAAGCGCAGGGTGGGGCCAACGTCCTGACTTTC. Residues: CASSEAQGGANVLTF.

The chain links TRBV4-2 to TRBJ2-1; 12 positions agree with TRBD1. The germline V gene has CDR1 LGHNA and CDR2 YNFKEQ. The junction had 4 bases not matched to a gene; V was cut back by 1 base and J by 9 bases. The CDR3 is 15 residues long. This chain's CDR3 is CASSQGGQGAGEQFF. The CDR3 nucleotides are TGTGCCAGCAGCCAAGGGGGACAGGGGGCCGGTGAGCAGTTCTTC.

The rearrangement joins TRBV6-2 or TRBV6-3 to TRBJ2-7; possible D gene TRBD2, 7 bases. The CDR3 spans 14 residues. V lost 6 bases and J lost 2, with 14 bases in between. The V gene's germline CDR1 is MNHEY and CDR2 SVGEGT. The CDR3 DNA reads as TGTGCCAGCAGCCACTTCGGGGGGCCCTACGAGCAGTACTTC. It is translated as CASSHFGGPYEQYF.

This chain connects TRBV18 to TRBJ2-7; 7 bases line up with TRBD2. The germline CDR1 and CDR2 sequences are KGHSH and LQKENI. With 3 bases clipped from V and 0 bases from J, the junction kept 5 bases outside the gene matches. This CDR3 has 15 amino acids. CDR3 amino acids: CASSPGASGSYEQYF. The CDR3 DNA reads TGTGCCAGCTCACCCGGCGCTAGCGGCTCCTACGAGCAGTACTTC.

The J gene is TRBJ1-1, the V gene TRBV11-2; no clear D. CDR3 length: 13 residues. The germline gives CDR1 SGHAT, CDR2 FQNNGV. V lost 3 bases to trimming and J lost 3 bases, with 8 bases between them. CDR3 residues: CASSFKLDTEAFF. DNA for the CDR3: TGTGCCAGCAGCTTCAAACTTGACACTGAAGCTTTCTTT. Together with reference TRBV11-2 and TRBJ1-1, the CDR3 gives the full variable domain: EAGVAQSPRYKIIEKRQSVAFWCNPISGHATLYWYQQILGQGPKLLIQFQNNGVVDDSQLPKDRFSAERLKGVDSTLKIQPAKLEDSAVYLCASSFKLDTEAFFGQGTRLTVV.

The chain links TRBV30 to TRBJ2-1; 8 nucleotides agree with TRBD2. The germline gives CDR1 GTSNPN, CDR2 SVGIG (reference sequence). Trimming cost V 3 bases and J 7 bases; bases outside gene matches: 5. This CDR3 comprises 13 residues. The CDR3 nucleotides read TGTGCCTGGAGGCCCGGGGGGGGTAATGAGCAGTTCTTC. Protein product: CAWRPGGGNEQFF.

This chain joins TRBV6-4 and TRBJ2-3; D is perhaps TRBD2 (8 bases). Trimming took 3 bases from V and 8 from J, leaving 15 bases between them. The germline V gene has CDR1 MRHNA and CDR2 SNTAGT. The CDR3 is 14 amino acids. This chain's CDR3 is CASSEDRAGGTQYF. The CDR3 coding sequence is TGTGCCAGCAGTGAAGACAGGGCGGGAGGTACGCAGTATTTT.

The chain uses TRBV6-1 and TRBJ2-1, with D possibly matching TRBD1 (6 bases). CDR1 MNHNS and CDR2 SASEGT come from the germline V gene. The CDR3 covers 16 residues. The V gene lost 2 bases and the J gene lost 12 bases, with 23 bases spanning the gap. CDR3: CASSETGSVSRGVQFF. CDR3 DNA: TGTGCCAGCAGTGAAACAGGGAGTGTTTCGAGGGGAGTGCAGTTCTTC.

This rearrangement joins TRBV6-2 or TRBV6-3 to TRBJ2-1, with TRBD2 matching over 7 bases. In germline, CDR1 is MNHEY, CDR2 SVGEGT. The CDR3 has 19 amino acids. The trim removed 6 bases at V and 0 bases at J, leaving 17 bases unmatched. The CDR3 coding sequence is TGTGCCAGCAGCAGTGGGGGGTTTCTGGGCGGGAGCTCCTACAATGAGCAGTTCTTC. This gives the protein CASSSGGFLGGSSYNEQFF.

V is TRBV29-1 and J is TRBJ1-2; the D is unclear. The V gene lost 6 bases and the J gene lost 3 bases, with 17 bases spanning the gap. CDR1 is SQVTM and CDR2 is ANQGSEA in the germline V gene. This CDR3 has 14 amino acids. CDR3 DNA: TGCAGCGTCGGAGCTTATAGGCGGGACTATGGCTACACCTTC. It codes for CSVGAYRRDYGYTF.

The CDR3 DNA sequence: TGTGCCAGCAGCTTACAAGAGGGGCAGTACTTC. Amino acid sequence: CASSLQEGQYF. This chain connects TRBV7-9 to TRBJ2-7; TRBD2 might be the D (5 bases). The CDR3 has 11 amino acids. V was clipped by 2 bases and J by 9 bases, with 8 bases between them. Germline V gene data show CDR1 as SEHNR and CDR2 as FQNEAQ (reference sequence).

The CDR3, as DNA: TGTGCCAGTAGTCCCCAGGGGGCCGGCCACAATGAGCAGTTCTTC. It specifies CASSPQGAGHNEQFF. The chain recombines TRBV19 with TRBJ2-1; 8 positions agree with TRBD1. In germline, CDR1 is LNHDA, CDR2 SQIVND (reference sequence). This CDR3 contains 15 residues. The V and J ends lost 5 bases and 5 bases, in that order; junction bases with no gene match: 8.

The chain combines TRBV28 with TRBJ1-2, with 8 bases matching TRBD1. Germline V CDR1 and CDR2: MDHEN, SYDVKM. V was pared by 7 bases and J by 8 bases, with 21 bases of the junction left unmatched. The CDR3 consists of 17 residues. In DNA form, the CDR3 reads TGTGCCAGCACCCCCTATATGCGGGACAGGAGATTTTGGGGCTACACCTTC. Translated: CASTPYMRDRRFWGYTF.

This chain connects TRBV18 to TRBJ2-1; 11 positions agree with TRBD2. The germline V gene encodes CDR1 KGHSH and CDR2 LQKENI. This CDR3 comprises 16 residues. V was clipped by 0 bases and J by 7 bases; unmatched bases: 5. The CDR3 loop reads CASSPPSLAGGNEQFF. Here the CDR3 DNA reads TGTGCCAGCTCACCACCGAGCCTAGCGGGAGGAAATGAGCAGTTCTTC.

This chain uses TRBV6-5 with TRBJ1-1, with a tentative D call TRBD1 (5 bases). Trimming left V 2 bases short and J 6 bases short, with 13 bases between. The CDR3 is 14 amino acids. Germline V gives CDR1 MNHEY, CDR2 SVGAGI. The CDR3 is CASSYGGRSPEAFF. In nucleotides, the CDR3 is TGTGCCAGCAGTTACGGGGGGAGAAGCCCTGAAGCTTTCTTT.

The chain uses TRBV15 and TRBJ2-1, with 8 bases matching TRBD2. The germline gives CDR1 LNHNV, CDR2 YYDKDF (reference sequence). The CDR3 runs to 15 residues. The V segment lost 3 bases and the J segment 5 bases; nucleotides outside the gene matches: 6. CDR3 nucleotide sequence: TGTGCCACCAGCAGCGGGAGGGGGGACCACAATGAGCAGTTCTTC. Translation gives CATSSGRGDHNEQFF.

The V and J genes are TRBV7-2 and TRBJ2-7, with 10 nucleotides matching TRBD2. This CDR3 spans 15 amino acids. Germline assignment: CDR1 SGHTA and CDR2 FQGNSA. V was pared by 6 bases and J by 3 bases, with 8 bases of the junction left unmatched. CDR3 sequence (DNA): TGTGCCAGCAGACAGGCGCTAGCGGGAGACTACGAGCAGTACTTC. Translated, it gives CASRQALAGDYEQYF.

The chain recombines TRBV9 with TRBJ2-5; a weak D match, TRBD1 (5 bases). Germline V gives CDR1 SGDLS, CDR2 YYNGEE. V gave up 0 bases and J gave up 5 bases, with 8 bases separating them. The CDR3 covers 13 residues. For the CDR3, the DNA is TGTGCCAGCAGCGTAGCAGGGCGGGAGACCCAGTACTTC. Protein product: CASSVAGRETQYF. Combining the CDR3 with reference TRBV9 and TRBJ2-5 gives the whole variable domain DSGVTQTPKHLITATGQRVTLRCSPRSGDLSVYWYQQSLDQGLQFLIQYYNGEERAKGNILERFSAQQFPDLHSELNLSSLELGDSALYFCASSVAGRETQYFGPGTRLLVL.

This clone was seen a few times. This rearrangement joins TRBV7-9 to TRBJ1-2, with TRBD1 as a possible D gene (6 bases). Germline CDR1 is SEHNR and CDR2 is FQNEAQ (reference sequence). CDR3 length equals 15 residues. The ends were cut back, 5 bases at V and 6 bases at J, with 19 bases in the middle. The CDR3 spells CASSQSYRAVDGYTF. In nucleotides, the CDR3 is TGTGCCAGCAGCCAAAGCTACAGGGCCGTCGATGGCTACACCTTC.

The chain couples TRBV9 to TRBJ2-7; 9 bases are a match to TRBD2. Trimming at V came to 0 bases and at J to 0 bases, leaving 1 base not matched to a gene. This CDR3 has 15 amino acids. Per the germline V gene, CDR1 is SGDLS and CDR2 is YYNGEE. CDR3 DNA sequence: TGTGCCAGCAGCGTAGCTAGCGGGGACTCCTACGAGCAGTACTTC. Translating gives CASSVASGDSYEQYF.

The chain couples TRBV28 to TRBJ2-2; 10 bases map to TRBD2. The CDR3 consists of 15 residues. V lost 2 bases to trimming and J lost 4 bases; unmatched junction nucleotides: 1. Per germline, CDR1 MDHEN and CDR2 SYDVKM. The CDR3 DNA is TGTGCCAGCAGTTTAGCTAGCGGGGGCACCGGGGAGCTGTTTTTT. Its protein product is CASSLASGGTGELFF.

The chain links TRBV6-5 to TRBJ1-2; TRBD1 matches 8 bases. CDR1 MNHEY and CDR2 SVGAGI come from the germline V gene. Losses at the gene ends were 5 bases for V and 5 bases for J; bases not matched to a gene: 7. CDR3 length: 14 amino acids. CDR3 nucleotides: TGTGCCAGCAGTCCTGGACAGGGAGGATATGGCTACACCTTC. Amino acids: CASSPGQGGYGYTF.

The chain couples TRBV7-3 to TRBJ2-3, with D perhaps matching TRBD2 (6 bases). The CDR3 loop spans 15 amino acids. Germline V CDR1 and CDR2: SGHTA, FQGTGA. V was pared by 0 bases and J by 8 bases, with 15 bases between. The CDR3 DNA sequence: TGTGCCAGCAGCTTAACGGGGGGACCCCCCGGTACGCAGTATTTT. It translates to CASSLTGGPPGTQYF.

The chain uses TRBV14 and TRBJ1-3; D may be TRBD1 (6 bases). The CDR3 covers 15 residues. V was trimmed by 0 bases and J by 2 bases, leaving 8 bases between them. The germline V gene encodes CDR1 SGHDN and CDR2 FVKESK. CDR3 loop: CASSQDWGPGNTIYF. CDR3 coding DNA: TGTGCCAGCAGCCAAGATTGGGGGCCTGGAAACACCATATATTTT.

The CDR3 nucleotides are TGTGCCAGCAGTTTAGCCCCAGATACGCAGTATTTT. Its protein is CASSLAPDTQYF. The chain employs TRBV6-2 or TRBV6-3 and TRBJ2-3; D is undetermined. CDR1 and CDR2 from the germline V gene are MNHEY and SVGEGT. This CDR3 region has 12 residues. V lost 4 bases and J lost 4, with 6 bases in between.

This clone came up a few times. The J gene is TRBJ2-4, the V gene TRBV9, with 7 positions matching TRBD1. The V and J ends lost 1 base and 8 bases, in that order; junction bases with no gene match: 3. Per germline, CDR1 SGDLS and CDR2 YYNGEE. This CDR3 contains 13 residues. The CDR3 here is CASSVHGQDIQYF. The CDR3 coding sequence is TGTGCCAGCAGCGTACATGGACAGGACATTCAGTACTTC.

This chain connects TRBV7-9 to TRBJ2-7; TRBD1 aligns across 9 bases. Germline V CDR1 and CDR2: SEHNR, FQNEAQ (reference sequence). This CDR3 comprises 14 residues. The V gene end was trimmed by 7 bases and the J gene end by 4 bases; junction bases not matched to a gene: 8. CDR3 protein: CASNPGQGVYEQYF. The DNA for the CDR3 is TGTGCCAGCAACCCGGGACAGGGCGTATACGAGCAGTACTTC.